The 30 T cell receptor beta chains in this list originate from one sample, sequenced in a study of identical twins. One entry per CDR3 protein, called by TCRdb with MiXCR from the 5' RACE reads. The table records about 200,000 distinct CDR3 sequences, 7.5% of them present only once. These same data were also listed under a study on yellow fever vaccine responses in identical twins.

The specimen was memory (CD45RO+) T cells sorted from blood. The receptors derive from a woman between 18 and 30 years old in good health.

This clonotype was recorded at least ten times. The rearrangement links TRBV3-1 to TRBJ2-1; TRBD1 or TRBD2 may be the D gene (6 bases each). CDR1 and CDR2 from the germline V gene are LGHDT and YNNKEL (reference sequence). V was clipped by 0 bases and J by 6 bases, with 12 bases between them. This CDR3 contains 15 residues. CDR3 sequence reads: CASSQDLRGGNEQFF. The CDR3 coding sequence is TGTGCCAGCAGCCAAGATCTCAGGGGAGGCAATGAGCAGTTCTTC.

This clonotype was found a few times. This chain connects TRBV20-1 to TRBJ2-1; 7 nucleotides match TRBD2. CDR3 size: 15 residues. The germline V gene has CDR1 DFQATT and CDR2 SNEGSKA (reference sequence). After removal of 0 bases from V and 7 bases from J, the junction contained 9 bases not matched to a gene. CDR3 nucleotides: TGCAGTGCTAGAGATTTCCAGCGGGGCTTAAATGAGCAGTTCTTC. Protein product: CSARDFQRGLNEQFF.

Only a few counts were recorded for this clonotype. The V call is TRBV6-1, the J call TRBJ2-5, with 7 bases matching TRBD1. The J segment lost 3 bases and the V segment lost 5 bases, leaving 9 bases of the junction unmatched. Per germline, CDR1 MNHNS and CDR2 SASEGT. The CDR3 spans 15 residues. CDR3 region: CASSTRRGSKETQYF. The CDR3 region has the DNA TGTGCCAGCAGTACACGCAGGGGGAGTAAAGAGACCCAGTACTTC.

Comments on this clonotype: A much larger clone lies a single base off, so this may be a read error. The chain recombines TRBV5-5 with TRBJ1-4, with D possibly matching TRBD1 (6 bases). Germline V lookup: CDR1 SGHKS, CDR2 YYEKEE (reference sequence). CDR3 length equals 13 residues. The CDR3 nucleotides read TGTGCCATCAGCTCCAGGGGTCAGGAAAAACTGTTTTTT. Amino acids: CAISSRGQEKLFF.

This clonotype was seen ten or more times. The chain employs TRBV4-1 and TRBJ1-2; D is unclear. V was trimmed by 0 bases and J by 8 bases, leaving 16 bases between them. Looked up from germline, CDR1 is MGHRA and CDR2 is YSYEKL. The CDR3 runs 15 residues. The CDR3 reads CASSQDPTWEVGYTF. In DNA, the CDR3 is TGCGCCAGCAGCCAAGACCCCACTTGGGAGGTGGGCTACACCTTC.

This chain joins TRBV28 and TRBJ2-7, with D perhaps given as TRBD1 or TRBD2 (5 bases each). Trimming cost V 6 bases and J 2 bases, with 17 bases left between them. The CDR3 has 15 amino acids. Germline loops: CDR1 MDHEN, CDR2 SYDVKM. As DNA, the CDR3 is TGTGCCAGCAGCCGAGACAGAGGGCTGGCCTACGAGCAGTACTTC. This sequence encodes CASSRDRGLAYEQYF.

In its sample, this clonotype was seen a few times. The V and J genes are TRBV3-1 and TRBJ2-5; 8 bases line up with TRBD1. Trimming removed 3 bases from V and 3 bases from J; junction bases left unmatched: 3. Germline-derived CDR1 and CDR2 are LGHDT and YNNKEL (reference sequence). The CDR3 extends over 14 amino acids. CDR3 bases: TGTGCCAGCAGCCAGATGGACAGGGAAGAGACCCAGTACTTC. Its protein is CASSQMDREETQYF.

This clonotype was counted a few times. The chain recombines TRBV20-1 with TRBJ2-7; the match to TRBD1 covers 10 bases. V was clipped by 0 bases and J by 6 bases; unmatched bases: 5. Germline values: CDR1 DFQATT, CDR2 SNEGSKA (reference sequence). The CDR3 consists of 14 residues. CDR3 DNA: TGCAGTGCTAGAGATAAATGGACAGGGGGCGAGCAGTACTTC. It encodes CSARDKWTGGEQYF.

This clonotype was counted a few times. The chain is built from TRBV10-3 and TRBJ1-1; the match to TRBD1 covers 10 bases. This CDR3 is 13 amino acids long. Per the germline V gene, CDR1 is ENHRY and CDR2 is SYGVKD. V lost 1 base and J lost 11; bases outside the gene matches: 4. CDR3 coding DNA: TGTGCCATCAGTGAGTTGACAGGGGGCAATGCTTTCTTT. Its protein is CAISELTGGNAFF.

This clonotype was detected many times. This chain joins TRBV29-1 and TRBJ2-7; possibly TRBD1 for D (5 bases). The CDR3 runs 14 residues. V was shortened by 6 bases and J by 0 bases, with 15 bases between the two germline ends. Germline V CDR1 and CDR2: SQVTM, ANQGSEA. The chain's CDR3 is CSVRNRFSSYEQYF. The CDR3 DNA reads TGCAGCGTAAGGAACAGGTTCAGCTCCTACGAGCAGTACTTC.

V gene TRBV9 combines with J gene TRBJ2-3; possible D gene TRBD1, 6 bases. Trimming removed 2 bases at V and 3 bases at J, with 13 bases between. CDR1 is SGDLS, CDR2 YYNGEE, per germline. This CDR3 region has 15 residues. CDR3 loop: CASSVWGRETDTQYF. DNA for the CDR3: TGTGCCAGCAGCGTTTGGGGGCGCGAGACAGATACGCAGTATTTT.

The chain uses TRBV28 and TRBJ1-3, with D perhaps matching TRBD1 (5 bases). The CDR3 covers 17 residues. Trimming cost V 5 bases and J 0 bases, with 17 bases left between them. The germline gives CDR1 MDHEN, CDR2 SYDVKM. The DNA of the CDR3 is TGTGCCAGCAGTAACCTTCGGGACCGCGTCTCTGGAAACACCATATATTTT. Its protein product is CASSNLRDRVSGNTIYF.

The rearrangement links TRBV14 to TRBJ2-1; TRBD2 might be the D (5 bases). The CDR3 totals 13 residues. Trimming shortened V by 5 bases and J by 5 bases, and 10 bases separated the two germline ends. Looked up from germline, CDR1 is SGHDN and CDR2 is FVKESK. DNA of the CDR3: TGTGCCAGCAGCTACGGACTGAACAATGAGCAGTTCTTC. This sequence encodes CASSYGLNNEQFF.

This clonotype was seen only a few times. V usage is TRBV7-2 and J usage is TRBJ2-1; D possibly corresponds to TRBD1 (6 bases). CDR1 SGHTA and CDR2 FQGNSA come from the germline V gene. CDR3 length: 16 residues. The V end was cut by 1 base, the J end by 1 base, with 11 bases between. The CDR3 region has the DNA TGTGCCAGCAGCTTAGGGGGCAGGGGTTCCTACAATGAGCAGTTCTTC. This gives the protein CASSLGGRGSYNEQFF. Using reference TRBV7-2 and TRBJ2-1 for the parts outside the CDR3, the full variable domain is GAGVSQSPSNKVTEKGKDVELRCDPISGHTALYWYRQSLGQGLEFLIYFQGNSAPDKSGLPSDRFSAERTGGSVSTLTIQRTQQEDSAVYLCASSLGGRGSYNEQFFGPGTRLTVL.

This chain joins TRBV9 and TRBJ2-7; the match to TRBD1 covers 9 bases. The CDR3 spans 16 residues. The germline CDR1 and CDR2 sequences are SGDLS and YYNGEE. J gave up 6 bases and V 1 base, and 11 bases lay outside the gene matches. CDR3 sequence reads: CASSVPNRDRVTEQYF. The CDR3 coding sequence is TGTGCCAGCAGCGTACCGAATCGGGACAGGGTAACCGAGCAGTACTTC. Combining the CDR3 with reference TRBV9 and TRBJ2-7 gives the whole variable domain DSGVTQTPKHLITATGQRVTLRCSPRSGDLSVYWYQQSLDQGLQFLIQYYNGEERAKGNILERFSAQQFPDLHSELNLSSLELGDSALYFCASSVPNRDRVTEQYFGPGTRLTVT.

The chain has TRBV5-1 and TRBJ2-1; D is perhaps TRBD1 or TRBD2 (5 bases each). The germline gives CDR1 SGHRS, CDR2 YFSETQ. V lost 4 bases, J lost 0 bases, and 17 bases lay in between. The CDR3 is made up of 17 amino acids. The CDR3 spells CASSLVLGDHSYNEQFF. The CDR3 DNA reads as TGCGCCAGCAGCCTAGTCCTAGGGGACCACTCCTACAATGAGCAGTTCTTC. Looking up the rest from reference TRBV5-1 and TRBJ2-1 gives the full variable domain: KAGVTQTPRYLIKTRGQQVTLSCSPISGHRSVSWYQQTPGQGLQFLFEYFSETQRNKGNFPGRFSGRQFSNSRSEMNVSTLELGDSALYLCASSLVLGDHSYNEQFFGPGTRLTVL.

This clonotype was recorded many times. The chain links TRBV7-3 to TRBJ2-1; 11 bases line up with TRBD2. The CDR3 loop spans 15 amino acids. With V trimmed by 5 bases and J by 2 bases, 2 bases remained unmatched. Germline V gene lookup returns CDR1 SGHTA and CDR2 FQGTGA. The CDR3 sequence is CASSASGGTYNEQFF. CDR3 sequence (DNA): TGTGCCAGCAGCGCTAGCGGGGGGACCTACAATGAGCAGTTCTTC.

The chain combines TRBV6-1 with TRBJ2-6, with 7 bases aligning to TRBD2. This CDR3 comprises 15 residues. Looked up from germline, CDR1 is MNHNS and CDR2 is SASEGT. V lost 6 bases to trimming and J lost 3 bases; unmatched junction nucleotides: 5. The CDR3 DNA sequence: TGTGCCAGCAGCCGACTAGCAGATGGGGCCAACGTCCTGACTTTC. Encoded protein: CASSRLADGANVLTF.

This clonotype has just a few counts. CDR3 sequence reads: CASSSGPTDTQYF. The DNA of the CDR3 is TGCGCCAGCAGCTCCGGACCCACAGATACGCAGTATTTT. The V gene is TRBV5-1, the J gene TRBJ2-3, with no clear D. The V and J ends lost 3 bases and 2 bases respectively, with 7 bases between them. Germline CDR1 is SGHRS and CDR2 is YFSETQ. The CDR3 has 13 residues.

This clonotype showed up just a few times. The V gene is TRBV9, the J gene TRBJ2-3, with TRBD2 matching 8 bases. Germline-derived CDR1 and CDR2 are SGDLS and YYNGEE. This CDR3 is 14 amino acids long. V lost 2 bases and J lost 4; bases outside the gene matches: 3. This CDR3 reads CASSVRREADTQYF. DNA of the CDR3: TGTGCCAGCAGCGTTCGGCGGGAGGCAGATACGCAGTATTTT.

The table lists this clonotype with a few counts. The gene calls are TRBV27 and TRBJ2-7; D remains ambiguous. The CDR3 is 8 residues long. The V and J ends lost 7 bases and 9 bases respectively, with 4 bases between them. Per the germline V gene, CDR1 is MNHEY and CDR2 is SMNVEV (reference sequence). This CDR3 is CASKGQYF. DNA of the CDR3: TGTGCCAGCAAGGGGCAGTACTTC.

This clonotype turned up a few times. The chain combines TRBV6-2 or TRBV6-3 with TRBJ2-5, with D perhaps being TRBD1 or TRBD2 (5 bases each). The CDR3 has 15 residues. The germline V gene encodes CDR1 MNHEY and CDR2 SVGEGT. Between the trimmed V and J ends, which lost 7 bases and 4 bases, there was a span of 19 bases. CDR3 residues: CASTQPSGGVETQYF. The CDR3 DNA reads TGTGCCAGCACCCAACCGAGTGGGGGTGTAGAGACCCAGTACTTC.

This clonotype was found many times. The chain joins TRBV6-5 to TRBJ2-3; the D is unclear. The V gene's germline CDR1 is MNHEY and CDR2 SVGAGI. V was shortened by 6 bases and J by 1 base, with 2 bases between the two germline ends. This CDR3 spans 11 amino acids. In DNA, the CDR3 is TGTGCCAGCAGGGGCACAGATACGCAGTATTTT. Translated: CASRGTDTQYF.

The table lists this clonotype with a few counts. The chain joins TRBV20-1 to TRBJ2-3; a possible D gene is TRBD1 (6 bases). This CDR3 has 14 amino acids. V lost 6 bases, J lost 0 bases, and 13 bases lay in between. Germline values: CDR1 DFQATT, CDR2 SNEGSKA (reference sequence). The chain's CDR3 is CSARPGHSTDTQYF. DNA of the CDR3: TGCAGTGCCCGGCCGGGACACAGCACAGATACGCAGTATTTT.

The sample holds a few counts of this clonotype. The chain recombines TRBV15 with TRBJ1-4; D might be TRBD1 (5 bases). Between the trimmed V and J ends, which lost 0 bases and 3 bases, there was a span of 11 bases. Per the germline V gene, CDR1 is LNHNV and CDR2 is YYDKDF (reference sequence). The CDR3 totals 16 residues. CDR3 protein: CATSRDLWGANEKLFF. The CDR3 bases are TGTGCCACCAGCAGAGATCTTTGGGGGGCTAATGAAAAACTGTTTTTT.

The sample holds a few counts of this clonotype. The chain uses TRBV19 and TRBJ2-7; TRBD2 matches 9 bases. V shed 5 bases and J 3 bases; nucleotides not matched to a gene: 8. Germline values: CDR1 LNHDA, CDR2 SQIVND (reference sequence). The CDR3 sequence is 15 residues long. The CDR3 region is CASSWTSETYYEQYF. The CDR3 coding sequence is TGTGCCAGTAGTTGGACTAGCGAAACTTACTACGAGCAGTACTTC.

The table lists this clonotype with many counts. The chain couples TRBV7-2 to TRBJ2-7; the match to TRBD2 covers 12 bases. The V segment lost 4 bases and the J segment 2 bases; nucleotides outside the gene matches: 0. Germline V CDR1 and CDR2: SGHTA, FQGNSA. This CDR3 comprises 14 residues. The CDR3 DNA reads TGTGCCAGCAGCTCTAGCGGGGGGGCCTACGAGCAGTACTTC. This codes for CASSSSGGAYEQYF.

The chain carries TRBV19 and TRBJ2-5, with a possible D match to TRBD1 (7 bases). The CDR3 is 16 residues long. The V end was cut by 1 base, the J end by 4 bases, with 16 bases between. Germline CDR1 LNHDA, CDR2 SQIVND (reference sequence). CDR3 coding DNA: TGTGCCAGTAGTATAGTTGGAGGGTCAGGGGGAGAGACCCAGTACTTC. It yields the protein CASSIVGGSGGETQYF.

Only a few counts were recorded for this clonotype. DNA for the CDR3: TGTGCCATCAGTGATACCGGGGCCTCCTACGAGCAGTACTTC. Protein sequence: CAISDTGASYEQYF. The chain has TRBV10-3 and TRBJ2-7; either TRBD1 or TRBD2 may supply D (5 bases each). This CDR3 is built from 14 residues. V lost 3 bases and J 0 bases, leaving 9 bases between the germline ends. CDR1 and CDR2 from the germline V gene are ENHRY and SYGVKD.

The chain carries TRBV11-3 and TRBJ2-2; 10 positions agree with TRBD1. The CDR3 has 17 amino acids. V lost 2 bases to trimming and J lost 0 bases; unmatched junction nucleotides: 3. Germline V gene sequence: CDR1 SGHNT, CDR2 YENEEA. The CDR3 region has the DNA TGTGCCAGCAGCTTAAGGACAGGGGGTTCGAACACCGGGGAGCTGTTTTTT. Translation: CASSLRTGGSNTGELFF.